These T cell receptor beta chains were read from a single sample in a study of Ad26.COV2.S vaccination and SARS-CoV-2 variants. Generated by immunoSEQ multiplex PCR, the TCRdb table keeps only in-frame clones and is missing some. The sample contains nearly 95,000 clones, approximately 77% of which appear only once. This sample comprised peripheral blood, obtained after recovery from COVID-19. The receptors stem from a human donor who had recovered from COVID-19. Each CDR3 is given with its conserved first and last residue. The D gene is left open where the match is weak. Expanded clones get a size class; other rows say once, few or many, or leave the size out.

clone_size j_call v_call d_call cdr3_aa cdr3_nt
. TRBJ2-5 TRBV28 TRBD1 CASSSPVGQGASAQETQYF TGTGCCAGCAGTTCCCCCGTTGGACAGGGGGCGAGTGCCCAAGAGACCCAGTACTTC
. TRBJ2-7 TRBV24-1 TRBD1 CATIQGAYEQYF TGTGCCACCATCCAGGGGGCGTACGAGCAGTACTTC
. TRBJ2-1 TRBV28 TRBD1 CASSFIELRGPARNEQFF TGTGCCAGCAGTTTTATTGAATTAAGGGGGCCAGCCCGGAATGAGCAGTTCTTC
. TRBJ1-1 TRBV5-1 . CASSLGSRWDTEAFF TGCGCCAGCAGCTTGGGCAGTCGGTGGGACACTGAAGCTTTCTTT
. TRBJ1-6 TRBV27 TRBD1 CASSWDRGNSPLHF TGTGCCAGCAGTTGGGACAGGGGGAATTCACCCCTCCACTTT
. TRBJ2-1 TRBV11-3 TRBD1 CASSLRLAGGPTDEQFF TGTGCCAGCAGCTTAAGGTTGGCAGGGGGCCCCACGGATGAGCAGTTCTTC
. TRBJ1-2 TRBV19 . CASTGEGNYGYTF TGTGCCAGTACGGGGGAGGGAAACTACGGCTACACCTTC
. TRBJ2-5 TRBV11-3 . CASSFFGSAGAVGQYF TGTGCCAGCAGCTTTTTCGGGTCAGCCGGGGCTGTGGGCCAGTACTTC
. TRBJ1-1 TRBV27 . CASSGGVGYTEAFF TGTGCCAGCAGTGGAGGGGTTGGTTACACTGAAGCTTTCTTT
. TRBJ2-3 TRBV10-1 . CASSESRGPGTDTQYF TGCGCCAGCAGTGAGTCCCGCGGCCCAGGCACAGATACGCAGTATTTT
. TRBJ2-7 TRBV6-5 TRBD2 CASSLGLADYYEQYF TGTGCCAGCAGTCTAGGACTAGCGGACTACTACGAGCAGTACTTC
. TRBJ2-1 TRBV7-9 . CASSLGGDPYNEQFF TGTGCCAGCAGCTTAGGTGGGGACCCCTACAATGAGCAGTTCTTC
once TRBJ2-7 TRBV29-1 . CSVDYGTSYEQYF TGCAGCGTTGATTACGGGACCTCCTACGAGCAGTACTTC
few TRBJ1-2 TRBV9 . CASSVGGQANYGYTF TGTGCCAGCAGCGTAGGGGGCCAAGCTAACTATGGCTACACCTTC
. TRBJ1-4 TRBV19 . CASSGQRGNEKLFF TGTGCCAGTAGTGGGCAGCGGGGTAATGAAAAACTGTTTTTT
once TRBJ1-5 TRBV7-9 . CASSLGGSLVGPQHF TGTGCCAGCAGCTTAGGGGGGTCCCTGGTCGGGCCCCAGCATTTT
. TRBJ2-4 TRBV29-1 TRBD2 CSVGLMTSGSPGKNIQYF TGCAGCGTTGGACTTATGACTAGCGGGAGCCCGGGGAAAAACATTCAGTACTTC
once TRBJ1-5 TRBV6-5 TRBD1 CASLVRDRGNQPQHF TGTGCCAGCCTAGTGAGGGACAGGGGCAATCAGCCCCAGCATTTT
few TRBJ2-7 TRBV28 . CASSPPRGGQYF TGTGCCAGCAGTCCCCCCCGGGGAGGGCAGTACTTC
. TRBJ2-1 TRBV7-9 TRBD1 CASSPLRGQGARNEQFF TGTGCCAGCAGCCCCCTTCGTGGACAGGGGGCTAGAAATGAGCAGTTCTTC
. TRBJ1-2 TRBV14 . CASSQDRGRGDGYTF TGTGCCAGCAGCCAAGATCGGGGCAGGGGAGATGGCTACACCTTC
. TRBJ2-2 TRBV10-1 . CASGMGQFGAGELFF TGCGCCAGCGGAATGGGACAATTTGGGGCCGGGGAGCTGTTTTTT
. TRBJ2-2 TRBV7-2 TRBD2 CAGSLTSGRAGGELFF TGTGCCGGCAGCCTAACTAGCGGGAGGGCCGGCGGGGAGCTGTTTTTT
. TRBJ2-3 TRBV7-9 . CASSLVETDTQYF TGTGCCAGCAGCTTAGTCGAAACAGATACGCAGTATTTT
once TRBJ2-7 TRBV18 . CATGSSYEQYF TGTGCAACAGGGAGCTCCTACGAGCAGTACTTC
. TRBJ2-1 TRBV7-9 . CASSFHSIPYNEQFF TGTGCCAGCAGCTTTCACTCGATCCCCTACAATGAGCAGTTCTTC
. TRBJ2-7 TRBV5-1 . CASSLTQYEQYF TGCGCCAGCAGCTTAACCCAATACGAGCAGTACTTC